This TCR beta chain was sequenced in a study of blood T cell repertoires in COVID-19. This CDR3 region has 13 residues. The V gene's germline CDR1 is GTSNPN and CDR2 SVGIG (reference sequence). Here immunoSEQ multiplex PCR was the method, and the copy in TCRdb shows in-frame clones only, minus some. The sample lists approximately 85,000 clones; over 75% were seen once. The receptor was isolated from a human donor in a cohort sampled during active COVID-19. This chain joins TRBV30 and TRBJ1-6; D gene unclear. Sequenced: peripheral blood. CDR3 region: CAGGDSYNSPLHF. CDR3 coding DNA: TGTGCTGGAGGCGACTCCTATAATTCACCCCTCCACTTT.